These 26 T cell receptor beta chains were all obtained from the same sample, sequenced in a study of siplizumab effects on memory and regulatory T cells. The antigens these receptors bind are not known. Kept together in coculture, the mixed lymphocyte reaction cells spent less than 7 days at 37°C. Profiling relied on immunoSEQ multiplex PCR, and the TCRdb table lists in-frame clones only, not all of them. The sample consists of 9,500 to 13,000 clones, approximately 40% of them appearing once. Sequenced material: CFSE-low (dividing) CD8+ T cells sorted from an allogeneic mixed lymphocyte reaction. These TCRs come from a human donor in good health; the cells came from an allogeneic mixed lymphocyte reaction.

The gene calls are TRBV27 and TRBJ2-7; D call uncertain. V was pared by 7 bases and J by 0 bases, with 10 bases between. This CDR3 comprises 13 residues. CDR1 MNHEY and CDR2 SMNVEV come from the germline V gene (reference sequence). The DNA for the CDR3 is TGTGCCAGCACCGCTCAGATCTCCTACGAGCAGTACTTC. Translating gives CASTAQISYEQYF.

The chain links TRBV7-9 to TRBJ2-7; TRBD2 agrees at 9 bases. The CDR3 sequence is 16 residues long. CDR1 and CDR2 from the germline V gene are SEHNR and FQNEAQ (reference sequence). V gave up 5 bases and J gave up 7 bases; unmatched junction bases: 15. Here the CDR3 reads CASSQERGLAGGEQYF. In nucleotides, the CDR3 is TGTGCCAGCAGCCAAGAGCGGGGACTAGCAGGTGGGGAGCAGTACTTC.

The chain employs TRBV27 and TRBJ2-3, with D uncertain. V gave up 2 bases and J gave up 5 bases, with 11 bases separating them. The CDR3 runs to 14 residues. CDR1 and CDR2 from the germline V gene are MNHEY and SMNVEV (reference sequence). The CDR3 region is CASSLLGTEDTQYF. CDR3 coding DNA: TGTGCCAGCAGTTTACTGGGAACCGAAGATACGCAGTATTTT.

This clone showed up just a few times. This sequence joins TRBV9 and TRBJ1-2, with 8 bases identical to TRBD1. This CDR3 has 15 amino acids. Per germline, CDR1 SGDLS and CDR2 YYNGEE. Trimming at V came to 3 bases and at J to 2 bases, leaving 6 bases not matched to a gene. CDR3 amino acids: CASSARTGSNYGYTF. CDR3 bases: TGTGCCAGCAGCGCACGGACAGGGAGCAACTATGGCTACACCTTC.

The V and J genes are TRBV4-1 and TRBJ2-7, with 7 bases fitting TRBD1. The V and J ends lost 4 bases and 4 bases, in that order; junction bases with no gene match: 7. Looked up from germline, CDR1 is MGHRA and CDR2 is YSYEKL. The CDR3 consists of 14 residues. The CDR3 loop is CASSPRDSNYEQYF. Here the CDR3 DNA reads TGCGCCAGCAGCCCCCGGGACAGCAATTACGAGCAGTACTTC.

The chain couples TRBV7-9 to TRBJ2-1; tentatively, D is TRBD2 (5 bases). V dropped 6 bases and J dropped 5 bases, with 14 bases sitting between them. Germline values: CDR1 SEHNR, CDR2 FQNEAQ (reference sequence). The CDR3 spans 14 residues. CDR3 sequence (DNA): TGTGCCAGCAGGAGCCGGGATAACAACAATGAGCAGTTCTTC. The encoded protein is CASRSRDNNNEQFF.

The V call is TRBV7-3, the J call TRBJ2-3; D not resolved. The CDR3 loop spans 15 amino acids. CDR1 is SGHTA, CDR2 FQGTGA, per germline. V was clipped by 1 base and J by 6 bases, with 14 bases between them. The CDR3 loop reads CASSLRWASRDTQYF. CDR3 DNA sequence: TGTGCCAGCAGCTTAAGGTGGGCTTCCAGGGATACGCAGTATTTT.

By sample fraction, this clone is medium-sized. V gene TRBV27 combines with J gene TRBJ2-7, with 7 positions matching TRBD1. V trimming: 5 bases; J trimming: 1 base; junction bases outside the gene matches: 8. The CDR3 extends over 15 amino acids. In germline, CDR1 is MNHEY, CDR2 SMNVEV (reference sequence). CDR3 nucleotide sequence: TGTGCCAGCAGTGTGACAGGGTTGGGTTCCTACGAGCAGTACTTC. It encodes CASSVTGLGSYEQYF.

The rearrangement links TRBV19 to TRBJ2-2; 12 bases are shared with TRBD2. The V and J ends lost 5 bases and 1 base, in that order; junction bases with no gene match: 5. This CDR3 contains 17 residues. Germline V gene data show CDR1 as LNHDA and CDR2 as SQIVND (reference sequence). The CDR3 sequence: CASSFTSGGMNTGELFF. DNA of the CDR3: TGTGCCAGTAGTTTCACTAGCGGGGGGATGAACACCGGGGAGCTGTTTTTT.

The chain uses TRBV4-3 and TRBJ1-1, with D tentatively TRBD1 (5 bases). Trimming pared 0 bases from V and 3 bases from J, leaving 11 bases between. The CDR3 runs 15 residues. The germline gives CDR1 LGHNA, CDR2 YSLEER. The DNA for the CDR3 is TGCGCCAGCAGCCAAGACTCGGGGCCGTACACTGAAGCTTTCTTT. The encoded protein is CASSQDSGPYTEAFF.

A single count supports this clone. V and J are TRBV27 and TRBJ2-1, with TRBD1 matching over 7 bases. The germline V gene encodes CDR1 MNHEY and CDR2 SMNVEV (reference sequence). Unmatched junction bases numbered 13, after V lost 5 bases and J lost 9 bases. The CDR3 is 15 residues long. The CDR3 DNA is TGTGCCAGCAGTCGCTTTATAGACAGGGATGGTGAGCAGTTCTTC. It yields the protein CASSRFIDRDGEQFF.

This clone was picked up a small number of times. The chain recombines TRBV19 with TRBJ2-7, with D tentatively TRBD2 (5 bases). The CDR3 contains 13 residues. The germline gives CDR1 LNHDA, CDR2 SQIVND (reference sequence). Trimming removed 5 bases from V and 4 bases from J, with 12 bases in between. Here the CDR3 DNA reads TGTGCCAGTAGTCCGGGGATTAGGTACGAGCAGTACTTC. It is translated as CASSPGIRYEQYF.

In this sample, this clone turned up a few times. The chain recombines TRBV4-2 with TRBJ2-5, with D perhaps TRBD1 or TRBD2 (5 bases each). CDR1 and CDR2 (germline): LGHNA, YNFKEQ. Trimming stripped 1 base from V and 3 bases from J, with 12 bases between. This CDR3 is 15 amino acids long. DNA for the CDR3: TGTGCCAGCAGCCAAGGGGGTGGGGGTGAAGAGACCCAGTACTTC. Residues: CASSQGGGGEETQYF.

The rearrangement links TRBV4-3 to TRBJ1-1; D ambiguous. CDR1 is LGHNA and CDR2 is YSLEER in the germline V gene. V was pared by 0 bases and J by 3 bases, with 11 bases between. The length of the CDR3 is 15 residues. The CDR3 is CASSQDRTLYTEAFF. CDR3 sequence (DNA): TGCGCCAGCAGCCAAGATCGGACGCTATACACTGAAGCTTTCTTT.

The chain carries TRBV29-1 and TRBJ1-1, with D maybe TRBD1 (5 bases). This CDR3 contains 13 residues. V lost 4 bases to trimming and J lost 1 base, with 10 bases between them. Germline assignment: CDR1 SQVTM and CDR2 ANQGSEA. CDR3 amino acids: CSVVFGGNTEAFF. For the CDR3, the DNA is TGCAGCGTTGTCTTCGGGGGGAACACTGAAGCTTTCTTT. Based on the CDR3 plus reference TRBV29-1 and TRBJ1-1, the full variable domain is SAVISQKPSRDICQRGTSLTIQCQVDSQVTMMFWYRQQPGQSLTLIATANQGSEATYESGFVIDKFPISRPNLTFSTLTVSNMSPEDSSIYLCSVVFGGNTEAFFGQGTRLTVV.

This chain connects TRBV19 to TRBJ2-5; the D gene is possibly TRBD1 (5 bases). CDR3 length: 13 amino acids. Germline V gives CDR1 LNHDA, CDR2 SQIVND (reference sequence). V was clipped by 1 base and J by 7 bases, with 10 bases between them. The CDR3 DNA reads TGTGCCAGTAGTATAGGGCCGCAGGGGACCCAGTACTTC. Its protein product is CASSIGPQGTQYF.

This clone was counted a few times. V gene TRBV30 combines with J gene TRBJ2-7; no definite D call. V shed 5 bases and J shed 6 bases, with 20 bases lying between them. Germline assignment: CDR1 GTSNPN and CDR2 SVGIG (reference sequence). The CDR3 spans 14 residues. CDR3 amino acids: CAWPFLETFREQYF. CDR3 DNA: TGTGCCTGGCCTTTTTTGGAGACCTTTCGCGAGCAGTACTTC.

This clone is medium-sized by share. This CDR3 reads CASSVGNSGNTIYF. DNA for the CDR3: TGTGCCAGCAGCGTTGGGAACTCTGGAAACACCATATATTTT. This chain links TRBV9 with TRBJ1-3; no firm D call. Germline V gene data show CDR1 as SGDLS and CDR2 as YYNGEE. The ends were cut back, 2 bases at V and 0 bases at J, with 6 bases in the middle. This CDR3 comprises 14 residues.

The chain couples TRBV5-1 to TRBJ2-7; D is uncertain. The CDR3 consists of 12 residues. The germline V gene has CDR1 SGHRS and CDR2 YFSETQ. V gave up 0 bases and J gave up 6 bases, with 7 bases separating them. The CDR3 protein is CASSLEGLEQYF. Written as DNA, the CDR3 is TGCGCCAGCAGCTTGGAAGGGCTCGAGCAGTACTTC. Full variable domain (rest looked up from reference TRBV5-1 and TRBJ2-7): KAGVTQTPRYLIKTRGQQVTLSCSPISGHRSVSWYQQTPGQGLQFLFEYFSETQRNKGNFPGRFSGRQFSNSRSEMNVSTLELGDSALYLCASSLEGLEQYFGPGTRLTVT.

The chain carries TRBV6-1 and TRBJ2-5, with 12 bases aligning to TRBD2. CDR3 size: 16 residues. J lost 2 bases, V lost 2 bases, and 3 bases had no gene match. Germline V CDR1 and CDR2: MNHNS, SASEGT. The CDR3 coding sequence is TGTGCCAGCAGTGAACTAGCGGGGGGGCCACAAGAGACCCAGTACTTC. Protein: CASSELAGGPQETQYF.

This clone is medium-sized (0.01 to 0.1%) by share. CDR3 amino acids: CASSLFWNTEAFF. In DNA form, the CDR3 reads TGTGCCAGCAGCTTATTCTGGAACACTGAAGCTTTCTTT. The chain uses TRBV13 and TRBJ1-1; D gene ambiguous. V lost 2 bases and J 1 base, leaving 5 bases between the germline ends. The CDR3 contains 13 residues. Germline assignment: CDR1 PRHDT and CDR2 FYEKMQ (reference sequence). Drawing the rest from reference TRBV13 and TRBJ1-1, the complete variable domain is AAGVIQSPRHLIKEKRETATLKCYPIPRHDTVYWYQQGPGQDPQFLISFYEKMQSDKGSIPDRFSAQQFSDYHSELNMSSLELGDSALYFCASSLFWNTEAFFGQGTRLTVV.

This chain uses TRBV7-9 with TRBJ2-2; 8 nucleotides match TRBD2. Trimming at V came to 5 bases and at J to 6 bases, leaving 11 bases not matched to a gene. The germline V gene has CDR1 SEHNR and CDR2 FQNEAQ (reference sequence). The CDR3 sequence is 16 residues long. CDR3 amino acids: CASSPPGGAVPGELFF. Here the CDR3 DNA reads TGTGCCAGCAGCCCCCCGGGGGGGGCGGTACCCGGGGAGCTGTTTTTT.

The chain carries TRBV4-1 and TRBJ1-3, with D unresolved. This CDR3 contains 15 residues. V shed 3 bases and J shed 0 bases, with 9 bases lying between them. CDR1 and CDR2 from the germline V gene are MGHRA and YSYEKL. The CDR3 sequence: CASSQDGFSGNTIYF. CDR3 in DNA: TGCGCCAGCAGCCAGGACGGATTCTCTGGAAACACCATATATTTT.

The rearrangement links TRBV27 to TRBJ1-5; D remains ambiguous. V was pared by 4 bases and J by 8 bases, with 15 bases between. Looked up from germline, CDR1 is MNHEY and CDR2 is SMNVEV (reference sequence). The CDR3 is 14 amino acids. The CDR3 region has the DNA TGTGCCAGCAGTTCCCCCGGAGCCCCCAAGCCCCAGCATTTT. Translated: CASSSPGAPKPQHF.

This chain uses TRBV7-3 with TRBJ2-3; TRBD1 aligns across 10 bases. The CDR3 totals 15 residues. CDR1 and CDR2 (germline): SGHTA, FQGTGA. After removal of 5 bases from V and 3 bases from J, the junction contained 5 bases not matched to a gene. The CDR3 reads CASSATGGETDTQYF. CDR3 DNA: TGTGCCAGCAGCGCGACAGGGGGCGAGACAGATACGCAGTATTTT.

This clone ranks as medium-sized. The genes are TRBV6-7 and TRBJ1-5, with D unresolved. TRBV6-7 is annotated as an ORF whose role is uncertain. The CDR3 has 12 amino acids. Deletions cut 8 bases from V and 2 bases from J, with 7 bases between. The CDR3 DNA reads TGTGCCAGCGGGGTGGGCAATCAGCCCCAGCATTTT. It codes for CASGVGNQPQHF.